Listed here are 15 T cell receptor beta chains from one sample, sequenced in a study of CD8+ T cells in alopecia areata. cDNA serving as the sequencing template came from extracted, reverse transcribed RNA. The data were produced by immunoSEQ multiplex PCR, yet TCRdb's version contains in-frame clones alone and is incomplete. The profile covers about 300,000 clones, with more than 45% appearing a single time and under 2% taken by the ten largest. Treatment in this sample: oral pan-JAK inhibitor, 5-10 mg twice daily. Sample: CD4+ T cells sorted from blood, taken at week 24, from a patient treated with tofacitinib. All receptors derive from a human donor with alopecia areata.

In this sample, this clone turned up a few times. This chain links TRBV29-1 with TRBJ2-7; D assignment may be TRBD1 or TRBD2 (7 bases each). V lost 6 bases to trimming and J lost 7 bases, with 16 bases between them. The CDR3 contains 12 residues. From germline, CDR1 is SQVTM and CDR2 ANQGSEA. The chain's CDR3 is CSVGQRAGEQYF. CDR3 sequence (DNA): TGCAGCGTGGGACAGCGAGCGGGGGAGCAGTACTTC.

As regards this clone: This specimen includes other DNA sequences encoding the same CDR3. The chain has TRBV5-1 and TRBJ2-5; perhaps TRBD2 as D (6 bases). V shed 1 base and J shed 1 base, with 8 bases lying between them. Germline V gives CDR1 SGHRS, CDR2 YFSETQ. This CDR3 spans 14 amino acids. The CDR3 protein is CASSLSGGQETQYF. The CDR3 nucleotides are TGCGCCAGCAGCTTGTCCGGGGGCCAAGAGACCCAGTACTTC.

The V call is TRBV2, the J call TRBJ2-7; 11 bases match TRBD2. Trimming at V came to 5 bases and at J to 1 base, leaving 1 base not matched to a gene. CDR1 and CDR2 (germline): SNHLY, FYNNEI. The CDR3 covers 14 residues. CDR3 nucleotides: TGTGCCAGCAGTCGACTAGCGGGGTCCTACGAGCAGTACTTC. It codes for CASSRLAGSYEQYF.

This clone appeared once. The gene calls are TRBV4-3 and TRBJ2-3, with 7 bases lining up with TRBD1. The J segment lost 1 base and the V segment lost 0 bases, leaving 7 bases of the junction unmatched. Germline assignment: CDR1 LGHNA and CDR2 YSLEER. The CDR3 contains 17 residues. CDR3 loop: CASSQDAGTEGTDTQYF. CDR3 DNA sequence: TGCGCCAGCAGCCAAGACGCCGGGACAGAAGGCACAGATACGCAGTATTTT.

This rearrangement joins TRBV18 to TRBJ1-6; D is uncertain. V lost 6 bases and J 9 bases, leaving 18 bases between the germline ends. The germline gives CDR1 KGHSH, CDR2 LQKENI. This CDR3 spans 15 amino acids. The CDR3 region is CASSGDLPSLSPLHF. The CDR3 coding sequence is TGTGCCAGCTCGGGCGACCTCCCCTCGCTTTCACCCCTCCACTTT.

This clone was observed a few times. The chain is built from TRBV2 and TRBJ1-3, with unresolved D. V dropped 6 bases and J dropped 0 bases, with 6 bases sitting between them. Germline CDR1 reads SNHLY; CDR2 reads FYNNEI. This CDR3 has 13 residues. The CDR3 loop is CASRGISGNTIYF. CDR3 sequence (DNA): TGTGCCAGCAGGGGCATCTCTGGAAACACCATATATTTT.

The V and J genes are TRBV30 and TRBJ2-7; D may correspond to TRBD1 or TRBD2 (5 bases each). Trimming cost V 2 bases and J 2 bases, with 10 bases left between them. This CDR3 comprises 13 residues. In germline, CDR1 is GTSNPN, CDR2 SVGIG (reference sequence). CDR3 sequence reads: CAWSQGPTYEQYF. In DNA, the CDR3 is TGTGCCTGGAGTCAGGGACCCACCTACGAGCAGTACTTC.

The chain is built from TRBV11-1 and TRBJ2-5; unclear D gene. Between the trimmed V and J ends, which lost 0 bases and 1 base, there was a span of 9 bases. The V gene's germline CDR1 is SGHAT and CDR2 FQDESV (reference sequence). This CDR3 spans 15 amino acids. The DNA of the CDR3 is TGTGCCAGCAGCTTAGCTTACTACGCCCAAGAGACCCAGTACTTC. It yields the protein CASSLAYYAQETQYF.

The genes are TRBV30 and TRBJ1-6, with unresolved D. This CDR3 is 12 amino acids long. From germline, CDR1 is GTSNPN and CDR2 SVGIG (reference sequence). Trimming shortened V by 7 bases and J by 5 bases, and 9 bases separated the two germline ends. The CDR3 DNA reads TGTGCCTTAGACAATAATAATTCACCCCTCCACTTT. Residues: CALDNNNSPLHF. The full variable domain, with the rest looked up from reference TRBV30 and TRBJ1-6, is SQTIHQWPATLVQPVGSPLSLECTVEGTSNPNLYWYRQAAGRGLQLLFYSVGIGQISSEVPQNLSASRPQDRQFILSSKKLLLSDSGFYLCALDNNNSPLHFGNGTRLTVT.

The genes are TRBV9 and TRBJ2-3, with D unclear. V lost 4 bases and J 0 bases, leaving 15 bases between the germline ends. The CDR3 consists of 16 residues. The germline CDR1 and CDR2 sequences are SGDLS and YYNGEE. The CDR3 here is CASSQRGTMSTDTQYF. The CDR3 region has the DNA TGTGCCAGCAGCCAAAGAGGAACAATGAGCACAGATACGCAGTATTTT. Using reference TRBV9 and TRBJ2-3 for the parts outside the CDR3, the full variable domain is DSGVTQTPKHLITATGQRVTLRCSPRSGDLSVYWYQQSLDQGLQFLIQYYNGEERAKGNILERFSAQQFPDLHSELNLSSLELGDSALYFCASSQRGTMSTDTQYFGPGTRLTVL.

This clone appeared once. This chain links TRBV29-1 with TRBJ1-1, with D perhaps TRBD1 (6 bases). The germline V gene encodes CDR1 SQVTM and CDR2 ANQGSEA. CDR3 length: 15 residues. Trimming took off 4 bases at V and 4 bases at J, with 19 bases between the two ends. Written as DNA, the CDR3 is TGCAGCGTTGGAAGTCATCCAGGGGCTAGCACTGAAGCTTTCTTT. Translation gives CSVGSHPGASTEAFF.

The gene calls are TRBV28 and TRBJ1-1, with 8 bases fitting TRBD1. V lost 5 bases, J lost 3 bases, and 2 bases stayed unmatched. CDR1 and CDR2 from the germline V gene are MDHEN and SYDVKM. The CDR3 has 13 residues. CDR3 loop: CASSPDRDTEAFF. The DNA for the CDR3 is TGTGCCAGCAGTCCGGACAGGGACACTGAAGCTTTCTTT.

This clone has only one observation. The chain has TRBV4-1 and TRBJ1-4; no firm D call. V gave up 4 bases and J gave up 6 bases, with 12 bases separating them. Germline CDR1 MGHRA, CDR2 YSYEKL. The CDR3 loop spans 14 amino acids. The CDR3 reads CASSPSATDEKLFF. The CDR3 region has the DNA TGCGCCAGCAGCCCCTCAGCTACAGATGAAAAACTGTTTTTT.

This sequence joins TRBV25-1 and TRBJ2-6; D might be TRBD1 (6 bases). The CDR3 contains 17 residues. Germline CDR1 is MGHDK and CDR2 is SYGVNS. The germline V and J ends were trimmed by 5 bases and 1 base, with 15 bases remaining between them. The CDR3 DNA reads TGTGCCAGCAGTCGTAACACAGGGTTATCTGGGGCCAACGTCCTGACTTTC. Translation: CASSRNTGLSGANVLTF.

The chain employs TRBV30 and TRBJ2-7, with 9 bases lining up with TRBD1. With V trimmed by 3 bases and J by 5 bases, 8 bases remained unmatched. Germline V gene lookup returns CDR1 GTSNPN and CDR2 SVGIG (reference sequence). This CDR3 is 14 amino acids long. CDR3 in amino acids: CAWSEIGTGNEQYF. The DNA of the CDR3 is TGTGCCTGGAGCGAGATAGGGACAGGGAACGAGCAGTACTTC.